This is a list of T cell receptor beta chains from one sample in a study of T cells in Graves' hyperthyroidism and ophthalmopathy. One entry per CDR3 protein, called by TCRdb with MiXCR from the multiplex PCR reads. The sample carries approximately 590,000 distinct CDR3 sequences, around a sixth recorded once. The sequencing sample was made of blood. These receptors were collected from a woman in her thirties with Graves' hyperthyroidism. Both conserved end residues are part of each CDR3. D genes are given only for firm matches. Only part of the rows carry a size: once, few, many, or a class if the clone is expanded.

V,size,J,D,DNA,CDR3
TRBV27,.,TRBJ1-5,TRBD1,TGTGCCAGCAGTTTAGCAGGGGGGTGGAATCAGCCCCAGCATTTT,CASSLAGGWNQPQHF
TRBV6-5,few,TRBJ1-6,.,TGTGCCAGCAGTTACCGTACTTCCAGCTCCTATAATTCACCCCTCCACTTT,CASSYRTSSSYNSPLHF
TRBV30,many,TRBJ1-1,TRBD1,TGTGCCTGGAGTGAGGGGACAGTGGCTTTCTTT,CAWSEGTVAFF
TRBV6-1,few,TRBJ1-5,.,TGTGCCAGCACCTACGGACAGTTTCTCCGGCCCCAGCATTTT,CASTYGQFLRPQHF
TRBV30,many,TRBJ2-1,TRBD2,TGTGCCTGGAACCTAGCGGGAGTCTACAATGAGCAGTTCTTC,CAWNLAGVYNEQFF
TRBV4-1,.,TRBJ2-1,.,TGCGCCAGCAGCCAAGTCTCCGGGAAAGTTTATAATGAGCAGTTCTTC,CASSQVSGKVYNEQFF
TRBV9,.,TRBJ2-2,.,TGTGCCAGCAGCATACGGACAGTTAGCGAAACGAACACCGGGGAGCTGTTTTTT,CASSIRTVSETNTGELFF
TRBV18,many,TRBJ2-7,.,TGTGCCAGCTCACCCGATCAGGTCCGGGACTCGCAGTACTTC,CASSPDQVRDSQYF
TRBV10-3,many,TRBJ2-1,TRBD2,TGTGCCATCAGTCGACTAGCGGAGGACTCCTACAATGAGCAGTTCTTC,CAISRLAEDSYNEQFF
TRBV20-1,many,TRBJ2-5,.,TGCAGTGCTAGAGTCCCATCCGACACCCAAGAGACCCAGTACTTC,CSARVPSDTQETQYF
TRBV5-1,many,TRBJ2-1,TRBD2,TGCGCCAGCAGCTTGACTAGCGGGGATCACAATGAGCAGTTCTTC,CASSLTSGDHNEQFF
TRBV20-1,many,TRBJ2-5,TRBD2,TGCAGTGCCATACCCGGGAGGTCCCAAGAGACCCAGTACTTC,CSAIPGRSQETQYF
TRBV5-1,few,TRBJ2-7,TRBD1,TGCGCCAGCAGCCCCTCCGGGGCAGGGGGCAAAGAGCAGTACTTC,CASSPSGAGGKEQYF
TRBV20-1,many,TRBJ2-5,.,TGCAGTGCTAGAATCGCAGGGCGAGAGACCCAGTACTTC,CSARIAGRETQYF
TRBV6-5,few,TRBJ2-1,.,TGTGCCAGCAGTTCCCTGACCAAAAAGGATGAGCAGTTCTTC,CASSSLTKKDEQFF
TRBV28,.,TRBJ2-2,.,TGTGCCAGCAGTTCAATCCTTAGGACGCAAGACGATTACACCGGGGAGCTGTTTTTT,CASSSILRTQDDYTGELFF
TRBV27,many,TRBJ2-3,.,TGTGCCAGCAGATCGCCGGGCCTCGACCCAACCACAGATACGCAGTATTTT,CASRSPGLDPTTDTQYF
TRBV19,.,TRBJ1-5,.,TGTGCCAGTGCAGGGTATGACCAGCCCCAGCATTTT,CASAGYDQPQHF
TRBV18,.,TRBJ2-2,.,TGTGCCAGCTCATCGCACAGGGCCGGGACCGGGGAGCTGTTTTTT,CASSSHRAGTGELFF
TRBV12-3/TRBV12-4,many,TRBJ2-7,TRBD1,TGTGCCAGCAGTTTAACGGGACAGACCTACGAGCAGTACTTC,CASSLTGQTYEQYF
TRBV7-2,many,TRBJ2-3,TRBD2,TGTGCCAGCAGCTTTTCGGGACTAGCCACAGATACGCAGTATTTT,CASSFSGLATDTQYF
TRBV28,many,TRBJ2-2,TRBD2,TGTGCCAGCAGACTAGCGGGAGACGCCACCGGGGAGCTGTTTTTT,CASRLAGDATGELFF
TRBV20-1,few,TRBJ2-1,.,TGCAGTGCTAGAGTATACAGATACAATGAGCAGTTCTTC,CSARVYRYNEQFF
TRBV20-1,.,TRBJ2-3,TRBD2,TGCAGTGCTAGCGGGACTAGCGGTCTCACAGATACGCAGTATTTT,CSASGTSGLTDTQYF
TRBV5-1,.,TRBJ2-2,TRBD2,TGCGCCAGCAGAAAATGGGCGGGAGGGAGCACCGGGGAGCTGTTTTTT,CASRKWAGGSTGELFF
TRBV18,many,TRBJ2-7,.,TGTGCCAGCTCACCACCGACGGTCTACGAGCAGTACTTC,CASSPPTVYEQYF
TRBV4-3,few,TRBJ2-3,.,TGCGCCAGCAGCCAAGAAATGGGTTTTGGGGCCTTGGATACGCAGTATTTT,CASSQEMGFGALDTQYF
TRBV6-1,many,TRBJ2-1,TRBD2,TGTGCCAGCAGGCTAGCGGGAGACTCCTACAATGAGCAGTTCTTC,CASRLAGDSYNEQFF
TRBV12-3/TRBV12-4,many,TRBJ1-1,.,TGTGCCAGCAGTACGGGGTCGGGGACGGTCACTGAAGCTTTCTTT,CASSTGSGTVTEAFF
TRBV20-1,.,TRBJ2-1,.,TGCAGTGCCCCCTCCCGATGGGGGTTCAACAATGAGCAGTTCTTC,CSAPSRWGFNNEQFF
TRBV20-1,many,TRBJ1-2,.,TGCAGTGCCCACCACAACGGGAACTATGGCTACACCTTC,CSAHHNGNYGYTF
TRBV10-3,.,TRBJ2-3,TRBD2,TGTGCCATCAGTAACAGGACTAGCGGGAACACAGATACGCAGTATTTT,CAISNRTSGNTDTQYF
TRBV18,many,TRBJ1-1,TRBD1,TGTGCCAGCTCATCGACAGGGGGAAACACTGAAGCTTTCTTT,CASSSTGGNTEAFF
TRBV5-1,many,TRBJ2-3,.,TGCGCCAGCGCCGACCCCGGAGGGGCAGATACGCAGTATTTT,CASADPGGADTQYF
TRBV29-1,.,TRBJ2-1,.,TGCAGCGTGACCACAGTCGACCCCTCCAATGAGCAGTTCTTC,CSVTTVDPSNEQFF
TRBV2,few,TRBJ1-6,.,TGTGCCAGCGTGGCGGACATCAATTCACCCCTCCACTTT,CASVADINSPLHF
TRBV20-1,.,TRBJ2-1,TRBD2,TGCAGTGCTAGAAGGGTACTAGCGGACAATGAGCAGTTCTTC,CSARRVLADNEQFF
TRBV12-3/TRBV12-4,many,TRBJ2-7,.,TGTGCCAGCACCCCGGGCCTCAGCTCCTACGAGCAGTACTTC,CASTPGLSSYEQYF
TRBV30,few,TRBJ2-2,TRBD2,TGTGCCTGGAGTGTAAACGGGAGGGCGGGGACCGGGGAGCTGTTTTTT,CAWSVNGRAGTGELFF
TRBV27,.,TRBJ2-7,TRBD2,TGTGCCAGCAGCCCAGCGGGAGAGATACGCGAGCAGTACTTC,CASSPAGEIREQYF
TRBV27,.,TRBJ2-1,.,TGTGCCAGCAGGTCGACGATTTACAATGAGCAGTTCTTC,CASRSTIYNEQFF
TRBV5-1,.,TRBJ2-5,TRBD1,TGCGCCAGCAGCTTGACGGGACAGGGGAGCCAAGAGACCCAGTACTTC,CASSLTGQGSQETQYF
TRBV18,many,TRBJ1-5,TRBD1,TGTGCCAGTCGTGGACAGGGCTGGGGTCAGCCCCAGCATTTT,CASRGQGWGQPQHF
TRBV28,many,TRBJ2-7,TRBD2,TGTGCCAGCAAGCGCGGGAGTCCTACCTACGAGCAGTACTTC,CASKRGSPTYEQYF
TRBV6-5,many,TRBJ1-6,TRBD1,TGTGCCAGCAGTTCGGCCCGGACAGGGGGCGTTTCACCCCTCCACTTT,CASSSARTGGVSPLHF
TRBV5-6,.,TRBJ1-1,TRBD1,TGTGCCAGCAGCTTGACAGGGGGCGAAGCTTTCTTT,CASSLTGGEAFF
TRBV18,many,TRBJ1-1,TRBD1,TGTGCCAGCTCACCACTCAACAGGGGAAACACTGAAGCTTTCTTT,CASSPLNRGNTEAFF
TRBV28,many,TRBJ2-7,TRBD1,TGTGCCAGCACCCCCGGGGACAGGGAAACCTACGAGCAGTACTTC,CASTPGDRETYEQYF
TRBV5-1,.,TRBJ2-7,.,TGCGCCAGCAGCTCGTCTTCTCCTTCCTACGAGCAGTACTTC,CASSSSSPSYEQYF
TRBV29-1,many,TRBJ2-1,TRBD2,TGCAGCGTGGGAGGGTGGAGCGGGAGGAATGAGCAGTTCTTC,CSVGGWSGRNEQFF
TRBV6-1,many,TRBJ2-3,TRBD2,TGTGCCAGCAGTAGGCTAGCGGCAGATACGCAGTATTTT,CASSRLAADTQYF
TRBV19,few,TRBJ2-3,.,TGTGCCAGTAGTATCCCCGACTGGGGCACAGATACGCAGTATTTT,CASSIPDWGTDTQYF
TRBV18,many,TRBJ1-1,TRBD1,TGTGCCAGCTCACCATGGACAGGTTCTATGAACACTGAAGCTTTCTTT,CASSPWTGSMNTEAFF
TRBV6-1,many,TRBJ2-1,TRBD1,TGTGCCAGCAGTTTCTACCAGGGACAGGGGGATGATGAGCAGTTCTTC,CASSFYQGQGDDEQFF